The 27 T cell receptor beta chains below were found in one sample sequenced in a study of CD8 T cells in Susac syndrome. Random hexamers were used to reverse transcribe an amount of roughly 0.45 to 1 ug RNA. TCRdb analysed the immunoSEQ multiplex PCR reads with MiXCR anew, one entry per CDR3 protein. Found here are under 200,000 distinct CDR3 sequences, 95% of them singletons; the top ten hold around 0.16%. Sequenced material: CD8+ T cells from PBMCs. Receptors originate from a human donor with Susac syndrome.

The CDR3 DNA is TGCGCCAGCAGCTTTTTGACAGGGGGCTTCTACTATGGCTACACCTTC. This translates into CASSFLTGGFYYGYTF. The chain is built from TRBV5-1 and TRBJ1-2; TRBD1 matches at 10 bases. V was clipped by 2 bases and J by 3 bases; unmatched bases: 7. The CDR3 consists of 16 residues. Germline CDR1 reads SGHRS; CDR2 reads YFSETQ.

J is TRBJ1-4 and V is TRBV7-8; D perhaps matches TRBD1 (5 bases). The germline CDR1 and CDR2 sequences are SGHVS and FQNEAQ. The CDR3 covers 14 residues. The V end was cut by 1 base, the J end by 8 bases, with 11 bases between. CDR3 in DNA: TGTGCCAGCAGCTTAGAGCAGGGTTGGGAAAAACTGTTTTTT. It is translated as CASSLEQGWEKLFF.

V is TRBV27 and J is TRBJ2-7; the match to TRBD2 covers 13 bases. The trim removed 2 bases at V and 4 bases at J, leaving 5 bases unmatched. There are 16 residues in the CDR3. Germline loops: CDR1 MNHEY, CDR2 SMNVEV (reference sequence). The CDR3 is CASSLKKGLAGYEQYF. The CDR3 region has the DNA TGTGCCAGCAGTTTAAAAAAGGGACTAGCGGGGTACGAGCAGTACTTC.

The J gene is TRBJ2-3, the V gene TRBV28; D is uncertain. V was trimmed by 11 bases and J by 7 bases, leaving 22 bases between them. The CDR3 runs to 14 residues. Germline V gene lookup returns CDR1 MDHEN and CDR2 SYDVKM. CDR3 DNA sequence: TGTGCCTGCTGTCGTGAAGACAACATGTATACGCAGTATTTT. It translates to CACCREDNMYTQYF.

This chain links TRBV2 with TRBJ1-6; 7 bases align to TRBD1. This CDR3 has 17 residues. Looked up from germline, CDR1 is SNHLY and CDR2 is FYNNEI. V lost 5 bases to trimming and J lost 8 bases; unmatched junction nucleotides: 15. The CDR3 loop is CASSWVQGHQVDSPLHF. The CDR3 DNA reads TGTGCCAGCAGTTGGGTACAGGGGCATCAGGTAGATTCACCCCTCCACTTT.

This chain connects TRBV20-1 to TRBJ1-6, with D possibly being TRBD1 (5 bases). Germline V gives CDR1 DFQATT, CDR2 SNEGSKA (reference sequence). The CDR3 extends over 16 amino acids. Trimming removed 0 bases from V and 0 bases from J, with 9 bases in between. This chain's CDR3 is CSAREEGSSYNSPLHF. DNA of the CDR3: TGCAGTGCTAGAGAGGAGGGGAGCTCCTATAATTCACCCCTCCACTTT.

V gene TRBV6-2 or TRBV6-3 combines with J gene TRBJ2-3, with TRBD2 matching 11 bases. With V trimmed by 0 bases and J by 2 bases, 7 bases remained unmatched. The CDR3 is 18 residues long. CDR1 and CDR2 from the germline V gene are MNHEY and SVGEGT. The CDR3 DNA sequence: TGTGCCAGCAGTTACTCGCGGCTAGCGGGAGGCCCCACAGATACGCAGTATTTT. Its protein product is CASSYSRLAGGPTDTQYF.

The chain employs TRBV18 and TRBJ2-7; D may be TRBD2 (5 bases). This CDR3 is 13 amino acids long. V was shortened by 3 bases and J by 6 bases, with 12 bases between the two germline ends. Germline lookup yields CDR1 KGHSH and CDR2 LQKENI. The CDR3 DNA sequence: TGTGCCAGCTCACCGACGAACCGGGGCGAGCAGTACTTC. Protein: CASSPTNRGEQYF.

For the CDR3, the DNA is TGCAGCGCTATATTCCGACAGGTCCTCTCCTACAATGAGCAGTTCTTC. Its translation: CSAIFRQVLSYNEQFF. The chain carries TRBV29-1 and TRBJ2-1, with D perhaps TRBD1 (6 bases). V gave up 7 bases and J gave up 0 bases, with 19 bases separating them. The germline gives CDR1 SQVTM, CDR2 ANQGSEA. The CDR3 extends over 16 amino acids.

The chain employs TRBV4-1 and TRBJ2-7; TRBD1 matches 7 bases. The trim removed 6 bases at V and 5 bases at J, leaving 10 bases unmatched. The CDR3 consists of 14 residues. Germline V gene sequence: CDR1 MGHRA, CDR2 YSYEKL. For the CDR3, the DNA is TGCGCCAGCAGTTTAACGACAGGGTCTGACGAGCAGTACTTC. It codes for CASSLTTGSDEQYF.

This clonotype was found once. The chain is built from TRBV10-3 and TRBJ2-1; 8 bases are a match to TRBD2. Germline-derived CDR1 and CDR2 are ENHRY and SYGVKD. The ends lost 11 bases at V and 7 bases at J; junction bases unmatched: 22. The CDR3 sequence is 17 residues long. The CDR3: CALSRTQLTSDVNEQFF. CDR3 nucleotides: TGTGCCCTCTCACGAACTCAATTGACTAGCGACGTAAATGAGCAGTTCTTC.

V is TRBV4-2 and J is TRBJ2-5, with 8 bases aligning to TRBD2. CDR3 length: 15 amino acids. With 4 bases clipped from V and 1 base from J, the junction kept 5 bases outside the gene matches. The V gene's germline CDR1 is LGHNA and CDR2 YNFKEQ. The CDR3 DNA reads as TGTGCCAGCAGCCTGGGAGCGGGGGCCCAAGAGACCCAGTACTTC. Translating it yields CASSLGAGAQETQYF.

The V call is TRBV5-6, the J call TRBJ2-2; the D is unclear. The CDR3 runs to 15 residues. Germline CDR1 is SGHDT and CDR2 is YYEEEE. V shed 3 bases and J shed 6 bases, with 15 bases lying between them. As DNA, the CDR3 is TGTGCCAGCAGCTCGCCATCAGTCAACCCCGGGGAGCTGTTTTTT. Translating it yields CASSSPSVNPGELFF.

The CDR3 spells CSVGRNAYEQYF. CDR3 DNA: TGCAGCGTTGGGAGGAACGCCTACGAGCAGTACTTC. The chain links TRBV29-1 to TRBJ2-7; perhaps TRBD2 as D (5 bases). V dropped 4 bases and J dropped 2 bases, with 9 bases sitting between them. The CDR3 is 12 residues long. Germline V gene sequence: CDR1 SQVTM, CDR2 ANQGSEA.

The chain recombines TRBV27 with TRBJ2-3; TRBD1 aligns across 9 bases. This CDR3 contains 18 residues. Unmatched junction bases numbered 11, after V lost 4 bases and J lost 0 bases. CDR1 is MNHEY and CDR2 is SMNVEV in the germline V gene (reference sequence). CDR3 in amino acids: CASSSTGTGYISTDTQYF. In DNA, the CDR3 is TGTGCCAGCAGTTCCACCGGGACAGGGTATATTAGCACAGATACGCAGTATTTT.

The gene calls are TRBV20-1 and TRBJ1-1, with 7 bases matching TRBD1. Germline trimming cut 5 bases from V and 0 bases from J; bases unmatched to any gene: 6. The CDR3 runs 14 residues. Germline CDR1 DFQATT, CDR2 SNEGSKA (reference sequence). CDR3 coding DNA: TGCAGTGCTCCTTACGGGACAGTGAACACTGAAGCTTTCTTT. As protein: CSAPYGTVNTEAFF.

The rearrangement uses TRBV6-6 and TRBJ2-7; D gene unclear. Germline lookup yields CDR1 MNHNY and CDR2 SVGAGI (reference sequence). V lost 4 bases to trimming and J lost 7 bases, with 8 bases between them. This CDR3 has 11 residues. CDR3 coding DNA: TGTGCCAGCAGTTCCATTGATGAGCAGTACTTC. Its translation: CASSSIDEQYF.

The chain combines TRBV30 with TRBJ2-1, with 8 bases lining up with TRBD1. The V gene's germline CDR1 is GTSNPN and CDR2 SVGIG (reference sequence). V trimming: 2 bases; J trimming: 3 bases; junction bases outside the gene matches: 3. CDR3 length: 14 residues. CDR3 loop: CAWSTGTGYNEQFF. CDR3 DNA: TGTGCCTGGAGTACCGGGACAGGCTACAATGAGCAGTTCTTC.

The J gene is TRBJ1-1, the V gene TRBV14, with D unclear. Germline V gene sequence: CDR1 SGHDN, CDR2 FVKESK. Trimming pared 0 bases from V and 11 bases from J, leaving 19 bases between. The CDR3 totals 15 residues. The CDR3 nucleotides read TGTGCCAGCAGCCAAGATGGTGTAGGAGTTCTTGATGCTTTCTTT. This codes for CASSQDGVGVLDAFF.

The chain recombines TRBV4-1 with TRBJ2-1, with TRBD2 matching 12 bases. The CDR3 extends over 16 amino acids. Germline assignment: CDR1 MGHRA and CDR2 YSYEKL. V trimming: 4 bases; J trimming: 4 bases; junction bases outside the gene matches: 5. The CDR3 sequence: CASSLKTSGGYNEQFF. CDR3 nucleotides: TGCGCCAGCAGCCTGAAGACTAGCGGGGGTTACAATGAGCAGTTCTTC.

V usage is TRBV9 and J usage is TRBJ2-5; no definite D call. The length of the CDR3 is 14 residues. The germline V gene has CDR1 SGDLS and CDR2 YYNGEE. V shed 3 bases and J shed 1 base, with 10 bases lying between them. As DNA, the CDR3 is TGTGCCAGCAGCGCGCCGACTGGCCAAGAGACCCAGTACTTC. Protein product: CASSAPTGQETQYF.

The J gene is TRBJ1-2, the V gene TRBV25-1, with TRBD1 matching 7 bases. Germline V gives CDR1 MGHDK, CDR2 SYGVNS. The ends lost 3 bases at V and 6 bases at J; junction bases unmatched: 10. The CDR3 totals 15 residues. CDR3 in DNA: TGTGCCAGCAGTGACCTGCACCAGGGGGGCCATGGCTACACCTTC. Translation: CASSDLHQGGHGYTF.

CDR3 amino acids: CASSVGTGHYEQYF. The CDR3 coding sequence is TGTGCCAGCAGCGTGGGGACAGGCCACTACGAGCAGTACTTC. The gene calls are TRBV9 and TRBJ2-7, with 8 bases that match TRBD1. The CDR3 has 14 residues. The germline V gene has CDR1 SGDLS and CDR2 YYNGEE. V dropped 2 bases and J dropped 3; count of bases not matched to a gene: 4.

This clonotype occurred once. The chain is built from TRBV11-2 and TRBJ2-7; 12 bases fit TRBD2. The CDR3 is 14 residues long. The V gene's germline CDR1 is SGHAT and CDR2 FQNNGV. After removal of 4 bases from V and 3 bases from J, the junction contained 1 base not matched to a gene. CDR3 sequence reads: CASSSSGRVYEQYF. The CDR3 DNA follows: TGTGCCAGCAGCTCTAGCGGGAGGGTCTACGAGCAGTACTTC.

The J gene is TRBJ1-1, the V gene TRBV29-1; TRBD1 agrees at 7 bases. Germline-derived CDR1 and CDR2 are SQVTM and ANQGSEA. The V gene end was trimmed by 6 bases and the J gene end by 1 base; junction bases not matched to a gene: 5. This CDR3 is built from 13 residues. Written as DNA, the CDR3 is TGCAGCGTCCCGGGACAGCAGAACACTGAAGCTTTCTTT. It yields the protein CSVPGQQNTEAFF.

The chain is built from TRBV11-2 and TRBJ2-7; D is possibly TRBD1 (6 bases). The CDR3 contains 16 residues. The germline CDR1 and CDR2 sequences are SGHAT and FQNNGV. V lost 1 base, J lost 2 bases, and 15 bases lay in between. The CDR3 DNA reads TGTGCCAGCAGCTTAGCCGACAGGATGGTCACCTACGAGCAGTACTTC. Translation gives CASSLADRMVTYEQYF. Using reference TRBV11-2 and TRBJ2-7 for the parts outside the CDR3, the full variable domain is EAGVAQSPRYKIIEKRQSVAFWCNPISGHATLYWYQQILGQGPKLLIQFQNNGVVDDSQLPKDRFSAERLKGVDSTLKIQPAKLEDSAVYLCASSLADRMVTYEQYFGPGTRLTVT.

This rearrangement joins TRBV2 to TRBJ1-2; 7 bases map to TRBD1. The length of the CDR3 is 13 residues. CDR1 is SNHLY and CDR2 is FYNNEI in the germline V gene. V dropped 7 bases and J dropped 5; count of bases not matched to a gene: 7. CDR3 region: CASNGQERYGYTF. DNA of the CDR3: TGTGCCAGCAACGGACAGGAGAGATATGGCTACACCTTC.